Shown below are 32 T cell receptor beta chains from a single sample sequenced in a study of cytomegalovirus exposure and HLA in healthy donors (dated by TCRdb to about 2017). Receptor amplification or capture employed the immunoSEQ multiplex PCR assay. TCRdb's version of the immuneACCESS table is confined to in-frame rearrangements and falls short of the full clone set. An unresolved V gene accounts for under half of the shortfall where checked; the remainder is of unknown origin. For this sample the table gives about 220,000 clones, of which about 90% were detected only once. Of the sample, 1.1% falls within the top ten clones. Material: PBMCs. Every receptor here comes from a young woman in good health and CMV-seronegative.

The genes are TRBV29-1 and TRBJ2-1, with D possibly being TRBD2 (5 bases). The CDR3 consists of 14 residues. Per the germline V gene, CDR1 is SQVTM and CDR2 is ANQGSEA. Trimming stripped 8 bases from V and 0 bases from J, with 14 bases between. The CDR3 nucleotides read TGCAGCTCCCGCGGTGGGAGCTCCTACAATGAGCAGTTCTTC. Its protein is CSSRGGSSYNEQFF.

DNA for the CDR3: TGTGCCAGCAGCTGGAGACAGGGTGTTGACTACGAGCAGTACTTC. It yields the protein CASSWRQGVDYEQYF. This chain joins TRBV5-6 and TRBJ2-7; 7 bases fit TRBD1. V dropped 3 bases and J dropped 3; count of bases not matched to a gene: 9. The CDR3 totals 15 residues. The V gene's germline CDR1 is SGHDT and CDR2 YYEEEE.

The gene calls are TRBV2 and TRBJ2-7; 7 bases are a match to TRBD1. V gave up 4 bases and J gave up 3 bases; unmatched junction bases: 9. Germline values: CDR1 SNHLY, CDR2 FYNNEI. The CDR3 covers 15 residues. This chain's CDR3 is CASSATGMRDYEQYF. In DNA form, the CDR3 reads TGTGCCAGCAGTGCGACAGGGATGAGGGACTACGAGCAGTACTTC. The full variable domain, with the rest looked up from reference TRBV2 and TRBJ2-7, is EPEVTQTPSHQVTQMGQEVILRCVPISNHLYFYWYRQILGQKVEFLVSFYNNEISEKSEIFDDQFSVERPDGSNFTLKIRSTKLEDSAMYFCASSATGMRDYEQYFGPGTRLTVT.

As to this clone: Relative to the germline gene, one junction end is altered; a read error may explain this. The identical CDR3 is also encoded by other nucleotide sequences in the sample. The chain employs TRBV11-1 and TRBJ2-2; TRBD1 is a possible D gene (6 bases). The CDR3 runs 15 residues. Germline-derived CDR1 and CDR2 are SGHAT and FQDESV (reference sequence). CDR3 loop: CASSLPRGNTGELFF. The CDR3 DNA sequence: TGTGCTAGCAGCTTACCCAGGGGAAACACCGGGGAGCTGTTTTTT.

This clone was counted only a few times. This chain links TRBV28 with TRBJ1-5, with 9 bases that match TRBD1. Germline assignment: CDR1 MDHEN and CDR2 SYDVKM. Trimming removed 2 bases from V and 6 bases from J; junction bases left unmatched: 8. There are 16 residues in the CDR3. Here the CDR3 reads CASSLPTGGGGQPQHF. The CDR3 bases are TGTGCCAGCAGTTTACCCACAGGGGGCGGAGGTCAGCCCCAGCATTTT.

The V and J genes are TRBV29-1 and TRBJ1-1, with TRBD1 matching over 8 bases. Germline CDR1 and CDR2: SQVTM and ANQGSEA. Losses at the gene ends were 7 bases for V and 0 bases for J; bases not matched to a gene: 7. The CDR3 consists of 14 residues. The DNA for the CDR3 is TGCAGCGCTGGTGGGGGACAGGTGAACACTGAAGCTTTCTTT. Protein: CSAGGGQVNTEAFF. The entire variable domain, with the rest obtained from reference TRBV29-1 and TRBJ1-1, is as follows: SAVISQKPSRDICQRGTSLTIQCQVDSQVTMMFWYRQQPGQSLTLIATANQGSEATYESGFVIDKFPISRPNLTFSTLTVSNMSPEDSSIYLCSAGGGQVNTEAFFGQGTRLTVV.

This clone turned up a few times. The chain has TRBV27 and TRBJ2-7; tentative D call: TRBD2 (5 bases). This CDR3 comprises 12 residues. Trimming stripped 3 bases from V and 5 bases from J, with 8 bases between. Germline V CDR1 and CDR2: MNHEY, SMNVEV (reference sequence). The CDR3, as DNA: TGTGCCAGCAGTTTTGTGGGAGACGAGCAGTACTTC. Protein sequence: CASSFVGDEQYF.

The V call is TRBV19, the J call TRBJ2-3; a weak D match, TRBD2 (6 bases). The CDR3 sequence is 17 residues long. Germline V gene data show CDR1 as LNHDA and CDR2 as SQIVND (reference sequence). V lost 6 bases, J lost 6 bases, and 25 bases lay in between. In DNA, the CDR3 is TGTGCCAGTAGCCCCTCCCCGCGCGGGACCCTTGATGATACGCAGTATTTT. Its protein is CASSPSPRGTLDDTQYF.

This clone has just a few counts. The V call is TRBV14, the J call TRBJ2-7; 8 nucleotides line up with TRBD1. Germline loops: CDR1 SGHDN, CDR2 FVKESK. CDR3 size: 17 residues. J lost 3 bases, V lost 4 bases, and 14 bases had no gene match. The CDR3 protein is CASSPELPGQGLYEQYF. In DNA form, the CDR3 reads TGTGCCAGCAGCCCCGAACTTCCCGGACAGGGACTCTACGAGCAGTACTTC.

The sample holds one count of this clone. This rearrangement joins TRBV12-5 to TRBJ1-2, with D hard to call. This CDR3 comprises 11 residues. Germline V lookup: CDR1 LGHNT, CDR2 FRNRAP. V was cut by 7 bases and J by 2 bases, with 5 bases left in between. The CDR3 DNA sequence: TGTGCTAGTGCCCAGAACTATGGCTACACCTTC. It encodes CASAQNYGYTF.

The chain employs TRBV7-6 and TRBJ2-3, with D possibly matching TRBD2 (7 bases). CDR1 and CDR2 from the germline V gene are SGHVS and FNYEAQ. The CDR3 runs to 16 residues. Trimming removed 3 bases from V and 6 bases from J, with 19 bases in between. This chain's CDR3 is CASSFHGGPPKDTQYF. DNA for the CDR3: TGTGCCAGCAGCTTCCACGGGGGGCCACCTAAGGATACGCAGTATTTT.

V and J are TRBV7-8 and TRBJ2-7; a weak D match, TRBD2 (5 bases). V lost 3 bases and J 5 bases, leaving 17 bases between the germline ends. The germline CDR1 and CDR2 sequences are SGHVS and FQNEAQ. The CDR3 is 15 amino acids. CDR3 coding DNA: TGTGCCAGCAGCTTCGGGGATAGGAGGTATGACGAGCAGTACTTC. It encodes CASSFGDRRYDEQYF.

This sequence joins TRBV29-1 and TRBJ1-1; 7 bases are a match to TRBD1. From germline, CDR1 is SQVTM and CDR2 ANQGSEA. Trimming took 6 bases from V and 5 from J; bases not matched to a gene: 9. The CDR3 covers 13 residues. CDR3 region: CSVTNRGGTEAFF. The CDR3 DNA reads as TGCAGCGTGACAAACAGGGGTGGTACTGAAGCTTTCTTT.

The chain carries TRBV7-2 and TRBJ1-1; unclear D gene. CDR1 SGHTA and CDR2 FQGNSA come from the germline V gene. The CDR3 length is 15 residues. The V and J ends lost 5 bases and 0 bases respectively, with 13 bases between them. The chain's CDR3 is CASSPHSTMNTEAFF. In DNA, the CDR3 is TGTGCCAGCAGCCCTCATTCTACTATGAACACTGAAGCTTTCTTT. Complete variable domain (other parts from reference TRBV7-2 and TRBJ1-1): GAGVSQSPSNKVTEKGKDVELRCDPISGHTALYWYRQSLGQGLEFLIYFQGNSAPDKSGLPSDRFSAERTGGSVSTLTIQRTQQEDSAVYLCASSPHSTMNTEAFFGQGTRLTVV.

The chain employs TRBV27 and TRBJ2-1; TRBD2 matches at 13 bases. The CDR3 contains 14 residues. From germline, CDR1 is MNHEY and CDR2 SMNVEV (reference sequence). V gave up 10 bases and J gave up 7 bases; unmatched junction bases: 7. The CDR3: CATRGLAGANEQFF. CDR3 in DNA: TGTGCCACCCGCGGACTAGCGGGAGCGAATGAGCAGTTCTTC.

This chain's CDR3 is CASNKAVPNVLTF. The CDR3, as DNA: TGTGCCAGCAACAAAGCGGTCCCCAACGTCCTGACTTTC. The rearrangement joins TRBV5-5 to TRBJ2-6; TRBD2 might be the D (5 bases). The V end was cut by 6 bases, the J end by 8 bases, with 12 bases between. CDR1 and CDR2 from the germline V gene are SGHKS and YYEKEE (reference sequence). This CDR3 contains 13 residues. The full variable domain, completed using reference TRBV5-5 and TRBJ2-6, is DAGVTQSPTHLIKTRGQQVTLRCSPISGHKSVSWYQQVLGQGPQFIFQYYEKEERGRGNFPDRFSARQFPNYSSELNVNALLLGDSALYLCASNKAVPNVLTFGAGSRLTVL.

The gene calls are TRBV6-5 and TRBJ1-1; possible D gene TRBD1, 5 bases. Trimming pared 4 bases from V and 10 bases from J, leaving 10 bases between. The CDR3 covers 11 residues. Germline V gives CDR1 MNHEY, CDR2 SVGAGI. The chain's CDR3 is CASSSQGGAFF. CDR3 DNA: TGTGCCAGCAGTTCTCAGGGTGGAGCTTTCTTT.

The V gene is TRBV6-4, the J gene TRBJ2-2; D not resolved. The germline gives CDR1 MRHNA, CDR2 SNTAGT. Trimming took 6 bases from V and 0 from J, leaving 11 bases between them. The CDR3 extends over 15 amino acids. CDR3: CASSSTTANTGELFF. The CDR3 bases are TGTGCCAGCAGCTCAACCACAGCGAACACCGGGGAGCTGTTTTTT.

This sequence joins TRBV28 and TRBJ2-1, with TRBD1 matching over 8 bases. Per the germline V gene, CDR1 is MDHEN and CDR2 is SYDVKM. J lost 6 bases, V lost 8 bases, and 9 bases had no gene match. The CDR3 sequence is 14 residues long. In DNA form, the CDR3 reads TGTGCCAGCGGTTACAGGGGGGCATCCAATGAGCAGTTCTTC. Translation: CASGYRGASNEQFF.

This clone occurred once. The V call is TRBV5-5, the J call TRBJ2-2; unclear D gene. V dropped 4 bases and J dropped 4 bases, with 14 bases sitting between them. Per germline, CDR1 SGHKS and CDR2 YYEKEE (reference sequence). CDR3 length: 15 amino acids. This chain's CDR3 is CASSPGWRSTGELFF. As DNA, the CDR3 is TGTGCCAGCAGCCCCGGTTGGCGGAGCACCGGGGAGCTGTTTTTT.

CDR3 loop: CASSTANGNTIYF. In nucleotides, the CDR3 is TGTGCCAGCAGCACCGCTAATGGAAACACCATATATTTT. This chain uses TRBV11-2 with TRBJ1-3; D ambiguous. The CDR3 is made up of 13 amino acids. The germline CDR1 and CDR2 sequences are SGHAT and FQNNGV. Trimming left V 5 bases short and J 3 bases short, with 8 bases between.

The chain's CDR3 is CASSFQGNYGYTF. In DNA form, the CDR3 reads TGTGCCAGCAGCTTCCAGGGGAACTATGGCTACACCTTC. The rearrangement uses TRBV7-8 and TRBJ1-2, with a weak D call TRBD1 (6 bases). The CDR3 has 13 residues. Germline V gene data show CDR1 as SGHVS and CDR2 as FQNEAQ. Deletions cut 3 bases from V and 2 bases from J, with 7 bases between. The variable domain in full, completed from reference TRBV7-8 and TRBJ1-2, reads GAGVSQSPRYKVAKRGQDVALRCDPISGHVSLFWYQQALGQGPEFLTYFQNEAQLDKSGLPSDRFFAERPEGSVSTLKIQRTQQEDSAVYLCASSFQGNYGYTFGSGTRLTVV.

The chain carries TRBV5-1 and TRBJ1-1; D perhaps matches TRBD1 (6 bases). V was trimmed by 0 bases and J by 0 bases, leaving 12 bases between them. This CDR3 comprises 16 residues. The germline V gene encodes CDR1 SGHRS and CDR2 YFSETQ. CDR3 protein: CASSLGSWTVNTEAFF. CDR3 in DNA: TGCGCCAGCAGCTTGGGCAGCTGGACAGTGAACACTGAAGCTTTCTTT.

The chain couples TRBV2 to TRBJ2-3, with 7 positions matching TRBD2. Per germline, CDR1 SNHLY and CDR2 FYNNEI. The CDR3 loop spans 15 amino acids. V lost 3 bases, J lost 3 bases, and 6 bases stayed unmatched. The chain's CDR3 is CASSDWGSGTDTQYF. In nucleotides, the CDR3 is TGTGCCAGCAGTGATTGGGGTAGCGGGACAGATACGCAGTATTTT.

J is TRBJ2-1 and V is TRBV7-8; 12 bases line up with TRBD2. Germline V lookup: CDR1 SGHVS, CDR2 FQNEAQ. The CDR3 contains 17 residues. V was pared by 1 base and J by 8 bases, with 9 bases of the junction left unmatched. The CDR3 nucleotides are TGTGCCAGCAGCTTAGGGCGCCTAGCGGGAGGGAACGATGAGCAGTTCTTC. It yields the protein CASSLGRLAGGNDEQFF.

The chain employs TRBV29-1 and TRBJ2-5; 8 bases agree with TRBD2. Trimming took 6 bases from V and 4 from J; bases not matched to a gene: 7. CDR3 size: 13 residues. CDR1 and CDR2 from the germline V gene are SQVTM and ANQGSEA. The CDR3 nucleotides read TGCAGCGTCGGGGGGGGGCTCGGAGAGACCCAGTACTTC. It specifies CSVGGGLGETQYF.

This CDR3 reads CASSALSQRGSSYEQYF. The DNA of the CDR3 is TGTGCCAGCAGTGCTCTATCCCAGCGGGGTAGCTCCTACGAGCAGTACTTC. The chain joins TRBV6-1 to TRBJ2-7, with TRBD2 matching 7 bases. This CDR3 has 17 residues. The germline CDR1 and CDR2 sequences are MNHNS and SASEGT. V lost 4 bases, J lost 0 bases, and 12 bases stayed unmatched.

The rearrangement uses TRBV5-1 and TRBJ2-3; 9 bases align to TRBD2. Per germline, CDR1 SGHRS and CDR2 YFSETQ. This CDR3 has 18 amino acids. V lost 3 bases to trimming and J lost 0 bases; unmatched junction nucleotides: 11. This chain's CDR3 is CASSSKGLALPSTDTQYF. CDR3 coding DNA: TGCGCCAGCAGCTCGAAGGGACTAGCCCTACCTAGCACAGATACGCAGTATTTT.

The chain combines TRBV28 with TRBJ2-6, with D maybe TRBD1 (5 bases). CDR3 length equals 16 residues. Per the germline V gene, CDR1 is MDHEN and CDR2 is SYDVKM. V was cut by 1 base and J by 0 bases, with 7 bases left in between. CDR3 in amino acids: CASSLYRPSGANVLTF. In nucleotides, the CDR3 is TGTGCCAGCAGTTTATACAGGCCCTCTGGGGCCAACGTCCTGACTTTC.

The rearrangement links TRBV6-5 to TRBJ1-2; TRBD1 aligns across 7 bases. This CDR3 region has 13 residues. Germline values: CDR1 MNHEY, CDR2 SVGAGI. Trimming at V came to 4 bases and at J to 4 bases, leaving 3 bases not matched to a gene. CDR3 in amino acids: CASSSDRSYGYTF. For the CDR3, the DNA is TGTGCCAGCAGTTCGGACAGGTCCTATGGCTACACCTTC.

This rearrangement joins TRBV6-1 to TRBJ1-4, with D unresolved. V was trimmed by 5 bases and J by 8 bases, leaving 18 bases between them. The length of the CDR3 is 15 residues. The germline V gene encodes CDR1 MNHNS and CDR2 SASEGT. CDR3 coding DNA: TGTGCCAGCAGTCATTATGGGGAGGGAGAAGAAAAACTGTTTTTT. It encodes CASSHYGEGEEKLFF.

This chain uses TRBV6-7 with TRBJ2-1, with D unclear. TRBV6-7 is treated as an ORF (open reading frame) with a function not yet certain. The CDR3 is made up of 10 amino acids. The CDR3 protein is CPSVHNEQFF. As DNA, the CDR3 is TGTCCTTCGGTGCACAATGAGCAGTTCTTC.